This T cell receptor beta chain was documented in a study of blood T cell repertoires in COVID-19. Study details: PBMCs, B-cell-depleted T cells, or T cells were the source of the cDNA or gDNA that made up the material.

Source study methods: Counts of nucleated cells, estimated from reference gene primer amplification, were obtained. Generated by immunoSEQ multiplex PCR, the TCRdb table keeps only in-frame clones and is missing some. V and J calls and clone size are copied from that table; D and trimming were computed from the DNA. The sample holds over 350,000 clones, 70% to 90% seen once. The CDR3 runs 18 residues. CDR1 is SGHTS and CDR2 is YDEGEE in the germline V gene. Trimming removed 0 bases at V and 9 bases at J, with 22 bases between. The receptor was derived from a woman aged 30 to 39 with acute COVID-19. J is TRBJ1-6 and V is TRBV5-8; D remains unclear. Sequenced sample: PBMCs or T cells enriched from blood (not recorded which). CDR3 nucleotide sequence: TGTGCCAGCAGCTTGGACCCTCGGATGGATGGCGGCGGTTCACCCCTCCACTTT. It yields the protein CASSLDPRMDGGGSPLHF. Supplemented by reference TRBV5-8 and TRBJ1-6, the full variable domain reads EAGVTQSPTHLIKTRGQQATLRCSPISGHTSVYWYQQALGLGLQFLLWYDEGEERNRGNFPPRFSGRQFPNYSSELNVNALELEDSALYLCASSLDPRMDGGGSPLHFGNGTRLTVT.